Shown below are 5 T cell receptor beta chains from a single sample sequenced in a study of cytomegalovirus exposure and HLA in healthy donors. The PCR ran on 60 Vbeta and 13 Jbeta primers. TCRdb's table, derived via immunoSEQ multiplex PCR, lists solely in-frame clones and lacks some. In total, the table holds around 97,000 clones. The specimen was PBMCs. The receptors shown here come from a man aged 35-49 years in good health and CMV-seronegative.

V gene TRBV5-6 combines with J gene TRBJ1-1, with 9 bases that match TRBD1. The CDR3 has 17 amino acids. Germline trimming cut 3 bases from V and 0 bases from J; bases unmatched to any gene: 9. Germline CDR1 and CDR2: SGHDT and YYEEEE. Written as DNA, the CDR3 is TGTGCCAGCAGCTCGGGACAGGGAAGGCTAATGAACACTGAAGCTTTCTTT. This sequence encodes CASSSGQGRLMNTEAFF. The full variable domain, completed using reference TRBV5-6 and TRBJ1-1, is DAGVTQSPTHLIKTRGQQVTLRCSPKSGHDTVSWYQQALGQGPQFIFQYYEEEERQRGNFPDRFSGHQFPNYSSELNVNALLLGDSALYLCASSSGQGRLMNTEAFFGQGTRLTVV.

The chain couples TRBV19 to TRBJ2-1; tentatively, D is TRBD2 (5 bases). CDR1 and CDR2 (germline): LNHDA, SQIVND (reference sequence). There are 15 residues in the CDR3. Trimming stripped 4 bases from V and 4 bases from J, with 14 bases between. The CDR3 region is CASSKPGLEYNEQFF. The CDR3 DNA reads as TGTGCCAGTAGTAAGCCCGGACTGGAATACAATGAGCAGTTCTTC.

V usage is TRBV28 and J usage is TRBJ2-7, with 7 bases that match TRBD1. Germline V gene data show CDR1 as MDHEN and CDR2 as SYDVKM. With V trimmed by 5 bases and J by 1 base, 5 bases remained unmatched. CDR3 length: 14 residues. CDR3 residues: CASSPGTASYEQYF. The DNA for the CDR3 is TGTGCCAGCAGTCCCGGGACAGCTTCCTACGAGCAGTACTTC.

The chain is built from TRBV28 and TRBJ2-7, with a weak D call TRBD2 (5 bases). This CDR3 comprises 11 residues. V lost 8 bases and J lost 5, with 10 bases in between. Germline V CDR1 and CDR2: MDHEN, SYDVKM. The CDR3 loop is CASSERHEQYF. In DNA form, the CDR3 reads TGTGCCAGCTCTGAGCGGCACGAGCAGTACTTC.

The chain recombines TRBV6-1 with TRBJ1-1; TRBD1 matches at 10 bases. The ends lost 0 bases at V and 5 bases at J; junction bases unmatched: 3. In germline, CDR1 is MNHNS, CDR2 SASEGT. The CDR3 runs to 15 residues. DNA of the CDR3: TGTGCCAGCAGTGAAGCCGGGACAGGGGTGACTGAAGCTTTCTTT. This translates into CASSEAGTGVTEAFF.